What follows are 10 T cell receptor beta chains derived from one specimen sequenced in a study of cytomegalovirus exposure and HLA in healthy donors. Both 60 Vbeta primers and 13 Jbeta primers went into the PCR. Repertoires were generated with immunoSEQ multiplex PCR, while TCRdb's copy carries only in-frame clones and drops some. The sample gives some 130,000 clones, 80% of which show up once; 2.2% is in the top ten. Sequences were obtained from PBMCs. The receptors come from a man aged 25 to 45 in good health and CMV-seronegative.

This chain uses TRBV5-6 with TRBJ1-3; D uncertain. CDR1 is SGHDT, CDR2 YYEEEE, per germline. This CDR3 region has 12 residues. Trimming removed 0 bases at V and 10 bases at J, with 8 bases between. The CDR3 spells CASSLGGRTIYF. The CDR3 DNA follows: TGTGCCAGCAGCTTGGGAGGGAGAACCATATATTTT.

This chain joins TRBV6-5 and TRBJ2-5, with D possibly being TRBD2 (6 bases). CDR1 MNHEY and CDR2 SVGAGI come from the germline V gene. Trimming removed 0 bases at V and 5 bases at J, with 16 bases between. The CDR3 loop spans 16 amino acids. The CDR3 nucleotides are TGTGCCAGCAGTTACTCGAGTGGGACGGGAGAGGAGACCCAGTACTTC. Translating it yields CASSYSSGTGEETQYF.

The chain has TRBV28 and TRBJ2-7, with 8 bases that match TRBD2. Trimming at V came to 2 bases and at J to 0 bases, leaving 3 bases not matched to a gene. This CDR3 contains 15 residues. The V gene's germline CDR1 is MDHEN and CDR2 SYDVKM. The CDR3 reads CASSLRRGASYEQYF. CDR3 bases: TGTGCCAGCAGTTTAAGGCGGGGGGCCTCCTACGAGCAGTACTTC.

This sequence joins TRBV6-1 and TRBJ2-5; D is undetermined. Between the trimmed V and J ends, which lost 10 bases and 2 bases, there was a span of 2 bases. This CDR3 spans 9 amino acids. Germline lookup yields CDR1 MNHNS and CDR2 SASEGT. DNA of the CDR3: TGTGCCACTCAAGAGACCCAGTACTTC. This sequence encodes CATQETQYF.

The rearrangement uses TRBV5-8 and TRBJ2-3; no definite D call. Germline V gives CDR1 SGHTS, CDR2 YDEGEE. The V and J ends lost 4 bases and 6 bases respectively, with 9 bases between them. The length of the CDR3 is 12 residues. The CDR3 protein is CASSDQWDTQYF. DNA of the CDR3: TGTGCCAGCAGCGATCAGTGGGATACGCAGTATTTT.

The J gene is TRBJ2-7, the V gene TRBV18; 8 bases align to TRBD2. CDR1 is KGHSH and CDR2 is LQKENI in the germline V gene. Trimming at V came to 3 bases and at J to 6 bases, leaving 16 bases not matched to a gene. This CDR3 has 17 amino acids. CDR3 sequence: CASSPRGAGEIQGEQYF. The CDR3 bases are TGTGCCAGCTCACCTCGTGGAGCGGGAGAAATACAGGGCGAGCAGTACTTC.

The chain employs TRBV6-6 and TRBJ2-7, with D possibly matching TRBD2 (5 bases). The CDR3 loop spans 16 amino acids. Germline loops: CDR1 MNHNY, CDR2 SVGAGI (reference sequence). The V and J ends lost 2 bases and 1 base respectively, with 15 bases between them. CDR3 amino acids: CASSYTGNVRSYEQYF. DNA of the CDR3: TGTGCCAGCAGTTACACGGGAAATGTTCGGTCCTACGAGCAGTACTTC.

V usage is TRBV20-1 and J usage is TRBJ2-1, with D unresolved. V dropped 4 bases and J dropped 8 bases, with 6 bases sitting between them. Germline V gene lookup returns CDR1 DFQATT and CDR2 SNEGSKA (reference sequence). The length of the CDR3 is 10 residues. This chain's CDR3 is CSATIHEQFF. CDR3 DNA: TGCAGTGCTACTATCCATGAGCAGTTCTTC.

V and J are TRBV7-2 and TRBJ2-5, with D hard to call. The CDR3 runs 14 residues. V was shortened by 5 bases and J by 4 bases, with 14 bases between the two germline ends. The germline V gene encodes CDR1 SGHTA and CDR2 FQGNSA. The CDR3 DNA reads as TGTGCCAGCAGCGACCGCCGGAGTGGAGAGACCCAGTACTTC. Its protein is CASSDRRSGETQYF.

The table lists this clone with a few counts. In DNA, the CDR3 is TGTGCCAGTAGTATATCTGCAGGACAGAACACTGAAGCTTTCTTT. Translation gives CASSISAGQNTEAFF. The rearrangement joins TRBV19 to TRBJ1-1, with a possible D match to TRBD1 (5 bases). CDR3 length: 15 amino acids. Germline V gene data show CDR1 as LNHDA and CDR2 as SQIVND (reference sequence). Trimming stripped 2 bases from V and 1 base from J, with 11 bases between.